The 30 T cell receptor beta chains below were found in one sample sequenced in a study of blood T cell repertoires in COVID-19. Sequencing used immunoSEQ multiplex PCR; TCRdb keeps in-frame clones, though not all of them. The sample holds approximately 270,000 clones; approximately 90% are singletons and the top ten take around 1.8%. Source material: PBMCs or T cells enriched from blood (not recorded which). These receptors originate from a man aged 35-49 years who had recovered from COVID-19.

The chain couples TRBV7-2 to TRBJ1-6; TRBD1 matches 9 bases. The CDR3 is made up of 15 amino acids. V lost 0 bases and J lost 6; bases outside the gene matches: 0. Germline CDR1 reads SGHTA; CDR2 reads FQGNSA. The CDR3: CASSLAGQGNSPLHF. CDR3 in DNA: TGTGCCAGCAGCTTAGCGGGACAGGGTAATTCACCCCTCCACTTT.

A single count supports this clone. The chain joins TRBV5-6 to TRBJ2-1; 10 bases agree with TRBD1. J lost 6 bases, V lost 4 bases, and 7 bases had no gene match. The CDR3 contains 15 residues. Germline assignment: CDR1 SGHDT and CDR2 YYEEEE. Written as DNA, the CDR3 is TGTGCCAGCAGCCTCGACAGGGGGCTAATCAATGAGCAGTTCTTC. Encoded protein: CASSLDRGLINEQFF.

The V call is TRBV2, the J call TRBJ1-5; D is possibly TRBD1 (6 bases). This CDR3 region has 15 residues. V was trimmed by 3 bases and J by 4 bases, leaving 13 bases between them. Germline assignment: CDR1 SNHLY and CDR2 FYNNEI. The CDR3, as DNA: TGTGCCAGCAGTGAGATTGGGGGCCCGAATCAGCCCCAGCATTTT. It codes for CASSEIGGPNQPQHF.

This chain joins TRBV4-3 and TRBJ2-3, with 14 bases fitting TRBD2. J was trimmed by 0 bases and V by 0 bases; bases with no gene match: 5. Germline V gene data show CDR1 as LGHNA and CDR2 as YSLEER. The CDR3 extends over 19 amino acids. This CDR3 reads CASSQEGTSGGLSTDTQYF. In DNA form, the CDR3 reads TGCGCCAGCAGCCAAGAGGGGACTAGCGGGGGCCTTAGCACAGATACGCAGTATTTT.

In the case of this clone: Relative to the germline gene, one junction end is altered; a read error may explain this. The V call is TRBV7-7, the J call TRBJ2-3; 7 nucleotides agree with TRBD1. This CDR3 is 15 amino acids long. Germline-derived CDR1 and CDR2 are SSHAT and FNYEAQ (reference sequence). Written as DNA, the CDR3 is TGTGCTAGCAGCTTAGTAGGGGGCAGCACAGATACGCAGTATTTT. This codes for CASSLVGGSTDTQYF.

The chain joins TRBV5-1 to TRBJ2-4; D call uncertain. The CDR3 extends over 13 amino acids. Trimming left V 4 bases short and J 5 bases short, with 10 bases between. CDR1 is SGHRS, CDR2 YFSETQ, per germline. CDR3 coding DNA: TGCGCCAGCAGCCCGGATAGCCAAAACATTCAGTACTTC. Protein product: CASSPDSQNIQYF.

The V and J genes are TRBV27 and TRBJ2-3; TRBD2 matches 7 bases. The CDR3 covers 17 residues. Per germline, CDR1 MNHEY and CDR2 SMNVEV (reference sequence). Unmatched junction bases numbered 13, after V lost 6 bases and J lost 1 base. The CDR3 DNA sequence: TGTGCCAGCAGCCCTAACCTCGGACTAGTAGGCACAGATACGCAGTATTTT. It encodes CASSPNLGLVGTDTQYF.

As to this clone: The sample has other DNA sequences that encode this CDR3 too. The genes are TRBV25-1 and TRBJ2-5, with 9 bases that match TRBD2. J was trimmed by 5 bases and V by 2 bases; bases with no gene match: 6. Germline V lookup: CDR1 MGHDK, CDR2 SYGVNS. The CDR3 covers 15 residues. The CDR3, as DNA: TGTGCCAGCAGTGAAGCGATAGCGGGAGCGGAGACCCAGTACTTC. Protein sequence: CASSEAIAGAETQYF.

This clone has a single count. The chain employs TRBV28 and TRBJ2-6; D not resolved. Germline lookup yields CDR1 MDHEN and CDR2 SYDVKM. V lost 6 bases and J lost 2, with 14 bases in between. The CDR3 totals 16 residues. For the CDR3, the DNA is TGTGCCAGCAGCGAACCCGCTAGGACTGGGGCCAACGTCCTGACTTTC. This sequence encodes CASSEPARTGANVLTF.

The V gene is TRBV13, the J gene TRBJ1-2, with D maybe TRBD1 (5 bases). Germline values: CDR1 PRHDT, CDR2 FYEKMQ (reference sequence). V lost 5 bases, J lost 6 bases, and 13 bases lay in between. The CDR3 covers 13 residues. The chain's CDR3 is CASSLGDRDGYTF. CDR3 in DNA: TGTGCCAGCAGCCTCGGCGACAGAGATGGCTACACCTTC.

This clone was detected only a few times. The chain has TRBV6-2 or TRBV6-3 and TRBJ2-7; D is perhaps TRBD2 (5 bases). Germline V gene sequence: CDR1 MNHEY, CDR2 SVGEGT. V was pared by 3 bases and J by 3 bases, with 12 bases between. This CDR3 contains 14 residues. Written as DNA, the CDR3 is TGTGCCAGCAGTTATGAGGGTCTAGGCTACGAGCAGTACTTC. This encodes CASSYEGLGYEQYF.

This CDR3 is CASSLADRDYNEQFF. CDR3 sequence (DNA): TGTGCCAGCAGCTTAGCGGACAGGGATTACAATGAGCAGTTCTTC. V and J are TRBV7-6 and TRBJ2-1; TRBD1 agrees at 8 bases. Germline V gene data show CDR1 as SGHVS and CDR2 as FNYEAQ. Trimming cost V 0 bases and J 4 bases; bases outside gene matches: 2. This CDR3 spans 15 amino acids.

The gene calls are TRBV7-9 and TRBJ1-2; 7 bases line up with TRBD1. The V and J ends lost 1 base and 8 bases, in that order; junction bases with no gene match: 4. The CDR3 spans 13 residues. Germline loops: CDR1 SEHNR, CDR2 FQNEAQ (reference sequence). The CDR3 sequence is CASSLEQGYGYTF. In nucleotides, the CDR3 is TGTGCCAGCAGCTTAGAACAGGGGTACGGCTACACCTTC.

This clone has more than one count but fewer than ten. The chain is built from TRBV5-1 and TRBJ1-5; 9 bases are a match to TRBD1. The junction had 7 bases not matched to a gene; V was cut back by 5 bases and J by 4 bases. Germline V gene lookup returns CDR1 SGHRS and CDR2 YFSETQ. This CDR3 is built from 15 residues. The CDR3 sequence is CASSLTGTGNQPQHF. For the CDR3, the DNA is TGCGCCAGCAGTTTGACCGGGACAGGGAATCAGCCCCAGCATTTT.

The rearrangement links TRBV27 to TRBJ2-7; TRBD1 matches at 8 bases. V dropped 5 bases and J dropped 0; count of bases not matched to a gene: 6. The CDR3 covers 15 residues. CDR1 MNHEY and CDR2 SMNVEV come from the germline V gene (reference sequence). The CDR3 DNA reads TGTGCCAGCAGTCCCCGGGACAGGTCCTCCTACGAGCAGTACTTC. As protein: CASSPRDRSSYEQYF.

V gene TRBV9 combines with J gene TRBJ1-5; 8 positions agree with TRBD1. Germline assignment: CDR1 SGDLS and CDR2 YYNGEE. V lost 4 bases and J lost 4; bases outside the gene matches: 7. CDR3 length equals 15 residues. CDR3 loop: CASSRGQGGNQPQHF. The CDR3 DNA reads TGTGCCAGCAGCCGAGGACAGGGTGGAAATCAGCCCCAGCATTTT.

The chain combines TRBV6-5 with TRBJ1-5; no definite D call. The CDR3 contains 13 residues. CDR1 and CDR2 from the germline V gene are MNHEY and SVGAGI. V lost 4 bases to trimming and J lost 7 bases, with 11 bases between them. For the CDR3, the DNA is TGTGCCAGCAGTTCAATCGCCCGGCAGCCCCAGCATTTT. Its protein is CASSSIARQPQHF.

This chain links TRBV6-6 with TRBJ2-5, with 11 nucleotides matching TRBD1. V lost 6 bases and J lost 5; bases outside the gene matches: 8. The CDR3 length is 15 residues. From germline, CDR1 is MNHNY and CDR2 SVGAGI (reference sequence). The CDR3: CASSPPGQGDETQYF. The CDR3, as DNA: TGTGCCAGCAGCCCACCGGGACAGGGGGACGAGACCCAGTACTTC.

The CDR3 DNA is TGCGCCAGCAGCTTAGATAGGGGGGAGACCCAGTACTTC. Protein: CASSLDRGETQYF. The gene calls are TRBV4-3 and TRBJ2-5; possible D gene TRBD1, 6 bases. Deletions cut 5 bases from V and 5 bases from J, with 12 bases between. Germline CDR1 is LGHNA and CDR2 is YSLEER. This CDR3 is 13 amino acids long.

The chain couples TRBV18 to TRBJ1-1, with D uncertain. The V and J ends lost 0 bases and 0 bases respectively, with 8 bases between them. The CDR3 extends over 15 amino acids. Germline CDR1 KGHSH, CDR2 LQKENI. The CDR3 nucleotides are TGTGCCAGCTCACCACCGTCGCAGGTGAACACTGAAGCTTTCTTT. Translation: CASSPPSQVNTEAFF.

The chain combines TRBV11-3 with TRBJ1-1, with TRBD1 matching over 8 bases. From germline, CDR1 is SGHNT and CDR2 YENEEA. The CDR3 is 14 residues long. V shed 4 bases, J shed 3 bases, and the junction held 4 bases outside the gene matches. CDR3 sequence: CASSSGGGYTEAFF. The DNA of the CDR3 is TGTGCCAGCAGCTCAGGGGGCGGATACACTGAAGCTTTCTTT.

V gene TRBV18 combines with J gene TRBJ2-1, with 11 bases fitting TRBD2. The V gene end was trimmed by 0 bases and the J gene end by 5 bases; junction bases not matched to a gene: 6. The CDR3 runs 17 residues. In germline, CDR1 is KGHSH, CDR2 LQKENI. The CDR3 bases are TGTGCCAGCTCACCACCGCGGCTAGCGGGGGGTAACAATGAGCAGTTCTTC. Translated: CASSPPRLAGGNNEQFF.

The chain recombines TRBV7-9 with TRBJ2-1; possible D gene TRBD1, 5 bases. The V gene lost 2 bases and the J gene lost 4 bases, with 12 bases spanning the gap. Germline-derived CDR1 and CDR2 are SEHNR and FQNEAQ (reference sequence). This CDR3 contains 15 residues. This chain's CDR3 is CASSLIDSLYNEQFF. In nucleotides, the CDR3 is TGTGCCAGCAGCTTAATCGACAGCTTATACAATGAGCAGTTCTTC.

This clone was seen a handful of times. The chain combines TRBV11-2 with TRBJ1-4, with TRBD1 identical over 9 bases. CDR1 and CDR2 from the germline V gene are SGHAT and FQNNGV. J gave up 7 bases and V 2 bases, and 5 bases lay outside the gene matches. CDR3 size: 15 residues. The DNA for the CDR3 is TGTGCCAGCAGCTTAAGAGGGGACAGGGTTGAAAAACTGTTTTTT. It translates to CASSLRGDRVEKLFF.

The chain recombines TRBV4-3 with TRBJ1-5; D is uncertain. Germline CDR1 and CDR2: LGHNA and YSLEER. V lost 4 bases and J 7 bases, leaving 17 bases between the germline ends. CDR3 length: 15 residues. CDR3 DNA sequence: TGCGCCAGCAGCCCCACCGCCGGGTCAGAGCAGCCCCAGCATTTT. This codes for CASSPTAGSEQPQHF.

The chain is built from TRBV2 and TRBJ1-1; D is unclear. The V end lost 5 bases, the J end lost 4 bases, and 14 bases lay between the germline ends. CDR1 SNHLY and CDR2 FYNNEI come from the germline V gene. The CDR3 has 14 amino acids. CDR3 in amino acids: CASSPDLASTEAFF. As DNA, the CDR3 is TGTGCCAGCAGTCCCGATCTGGCCAGCACTGAAGCTTTCTTT.

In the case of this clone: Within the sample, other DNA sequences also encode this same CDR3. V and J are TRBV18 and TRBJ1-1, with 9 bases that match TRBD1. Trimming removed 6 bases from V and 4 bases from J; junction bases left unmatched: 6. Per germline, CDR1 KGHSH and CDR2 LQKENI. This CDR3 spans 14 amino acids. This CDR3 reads CASSPDRGSTEAFF. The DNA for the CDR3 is TGTGCCAGCTCTCCGGACAGGGGAAGCACTGAAGCTTTCTTT.

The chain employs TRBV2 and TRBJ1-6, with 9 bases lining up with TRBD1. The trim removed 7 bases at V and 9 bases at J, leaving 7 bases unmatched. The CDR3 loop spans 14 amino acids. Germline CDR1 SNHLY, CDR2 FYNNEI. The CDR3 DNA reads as TGTGCCAGCACGAAGGGACAGGGCTTTTCACCCCTCCACTTT. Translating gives CASTKGQGFSPLHF.

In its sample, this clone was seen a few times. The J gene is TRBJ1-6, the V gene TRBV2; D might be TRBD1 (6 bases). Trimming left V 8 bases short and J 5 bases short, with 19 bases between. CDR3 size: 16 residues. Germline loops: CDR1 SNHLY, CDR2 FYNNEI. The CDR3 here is CASSQSGGADNSPLHF. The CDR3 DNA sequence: TGTGCCAGCTCCCAGAGTGGGGGGGCGGATAATTCACCCCTCCACTTT.

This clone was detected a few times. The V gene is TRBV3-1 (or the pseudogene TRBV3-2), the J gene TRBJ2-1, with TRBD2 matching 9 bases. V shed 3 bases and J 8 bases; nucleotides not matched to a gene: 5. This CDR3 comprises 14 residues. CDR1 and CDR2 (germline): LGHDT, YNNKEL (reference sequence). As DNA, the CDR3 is TGTGCCAGCAGCCAGGGCGGGAGGGTTGATGAGCAGTTCTTC. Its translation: CASSQGGRVDEQFF.